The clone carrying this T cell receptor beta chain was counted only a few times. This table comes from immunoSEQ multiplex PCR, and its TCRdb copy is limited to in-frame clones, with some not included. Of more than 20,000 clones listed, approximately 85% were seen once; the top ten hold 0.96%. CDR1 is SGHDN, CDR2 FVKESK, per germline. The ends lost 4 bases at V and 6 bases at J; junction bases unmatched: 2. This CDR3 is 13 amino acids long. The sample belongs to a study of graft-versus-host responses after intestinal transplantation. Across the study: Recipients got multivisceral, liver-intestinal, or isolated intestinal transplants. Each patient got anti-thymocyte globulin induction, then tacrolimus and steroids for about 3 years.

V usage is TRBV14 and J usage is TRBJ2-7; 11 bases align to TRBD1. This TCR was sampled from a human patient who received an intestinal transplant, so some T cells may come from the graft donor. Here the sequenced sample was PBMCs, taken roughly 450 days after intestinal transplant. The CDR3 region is CASSPGTGGEQYF. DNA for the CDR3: TGTGCCAGCAGCCCCGGGACAGGGGGCGAGCAGTACTTC.